Included here is one TCR beta chain sequence, with context. Its antigen is not identified. One entry per CDR3 protein results from TCRdb running MiXCR on the RACE reads. The data contain 300,000 to 400,000 distinct CDR3 sequences, approximately 5.1% of them singletons. These data originate in a study of human T cells and chemical hapten exposure. Study in general: Weekly diphenylcyclopropenone doses were given to patients' scalps across the approximately 25-week study.

Whole-study results and caveats: TCRs exceeding a frequency of 1 in 1000 stayed unchanged under DPC sensitization. Patch test scores rose with PT1 expanded TCR counts, a positive correlation.

Germline V gene data show CDR1 as SGHRS and CDR2 as YFSETQ. V lost 4 bases and J lost 4; bases outside the gene matches: 5. The CDR3 is 14 amino acids. Described time point: pre-sensitization, week 0. Treatment: therapeutic diphenylcyclopropenone sensitization with weekly scalp DPC. The drawing of blood occurred before each patch test was applied. The TCR comes from a woman aged 45-65 years with alopecia areata. Some clones in this sample may be carry-over from other donors' samples. Specimen: whole blood, collected in connection with sensitization to the hapten diphenylcyclopropenone (DPC). The V and J genes are TRBV5-1 and TRBJ1-1; 9 bases map to TRBD1. The DNA of the CDR3 is TGCGCCAGCAGCCCCGGGACAGGGCCCACTGAAGCTTTCTTT. Translating it yields CASSPGTGPTEAFF.